One and the same sample provided the 30 T cell receptor beta chains below, sequenced in a study of shared clonotypes between healthy human individuals. The assay was immunoSEQ multiplex PCR, and TCRdb's table has in-frame clones only and misses some. This table holds roughly 590,000 clones, roughly 95% found once. The naive CD8 subset, CD45RO-negative cells positively selected for CCR7, excluded terminally differentiated effector memory CD45RA+ cells. The sequenced sample consisted of naive CD8+ T cells sorted from blood. The receptors here all came from a woman aged 25-40 years in good health.

This chain uses TRBV7-9 with TRBJ2-1; TRBD1 matches at 7 bases. This CDR3 comprises 16 residues. Trimming took 7 bases from V and 6 from J; bases not matched to a gene: 15. Germline V gene lookup returns CDR1 SEHNR and CDR2 FQNEAQ (reference sequence). In DNA, the CDR3 is TGTGCCAGCACCCCACTAAAACAGGGGCCCCCCAATGAGCAGTTCTTC. It specifies CASTPLKQGPPNEQFF.

The CDR3 spells CASSLAGTSLDTQYF. The CDR3 DNA follows: TGTGCCAGCAGTTTAGCCGGGACTAGCCTAGATACGCAGTATTTT. The chain recombines TRBV6-5 with TRBJ2-3, with TRBD2 identical over 9 bases. The ends lost 4 bases at V and 5 bases at J; junction bases unmatched: 7. From germline, CDR1 is MNHEY and CDR2 SVGAGI. This CDR3 spans 15 amino acids.

The chain combines TRBV27 with TRBJ2-5; 13 nucleotides line up with TRBD2. The CDR3 has 16 residues. Germline CDR1 MNHEY, CDR2 SMNVEV (reference sequence). The J segment lost 5 bases and the V segment lost 5 bases, leaving 8 bases of the junction unmatched. CDR3 nucleotides: TGTGCCAGCAGTCTAGGGACTAGCGGGACTCGGGAGACCCAGTACTTC. Translation gives CASSLGTSGTRETQYF.

Here the CDR3 reads CASSPSWGAAVANYGYTF. DNA for the CDR3: TGTGCCAGCTCGCCTTCTTGGGGGGCGGCCGTAGCTAACTATGGCTACACCTTC. The V call is TRBV27, the J call TRBJ1-2; possibly TRBD1 for D (6 bases). CDR1 and CDR2 from the germline V gene are MNHEY and SMNVEV (reference sequence). This CDR3 has 18 residues. The V and J ends lost 8 bases and 0 bases respectively, with 25 bases between them.

V usage is TRBV7-9 and J usage is TRBJ2-7, with 8 bases fitting TRBD1. This CDR3 region has 14 residues. Germline CDR1 SEHNR, CDR2 FQNEAQ (reference sequence). V gave up 6 bases and J gave up 2 bases; unmatched junction bases: 6. The CDR3 nucleotides are TGTGCCAGCAGTAAAGGGGACAGGCCCTACGAGCAGTACTTC. Its translation: CASSKGDRPYEQYF.

The chain uses TRBV6-5 and TRBJ2-7, with a possible D match to TRBD2 (5 bases). The V end lost 3 bases, the J end lost 0 bases, and 12 bases lay between the germline ends. The CDR3 is 15 residues long. Germline V gene sequence: CDR1 MNHEY, CDR2 SVGAGI. CDR3 sequence reads: CASSYGRGSSYEQYF. In DNA form, the CDR3 reads TGTGCCAGCAGTTATGGACGTGGGAGCTCCTACGAGCAGTACTTC.

The gene calls are TRBV5-1 and TRBJ2-1; 8 bases line up with TRBD2. The germline V gene encodes CDR1 SGHRS and CDR2 YFSETQ. The CDR3 sequence is 16 residues long. J lost 7 bases, V lost 0 bases, and 9 bases had no gene match. CDR3 region: CASSLVSSGPGNEQFF. CDR3 bases: TGCGCCAGCAGCTTGGTTTCTAGCGGGCCTGGGAATGAGCAGTTCTTC.

This clone was counted once. V gene TRBV28 combines with J gene TRBJ2-5; D is unclear. With 3 bases removed from V and 9 bases from J, the gap between germline ends came to 11 bases. The germline CDR1 and CDR2 sequences are MDHEN and SYDVKM. The CDR3 totals 12 residues. Here the CDR3 DNA reads TGTGCCAGCAGTTTTCCCCTCGAGGCCCAGTACTTC. Protein sequence: CASSFPLEAQYF.

The chain employs TRBV29-1 and TRBJ2-3; D remains unclear. Germline lookup yields CDR1 SQVTM and CDR2 ANQGSEA. The CDR3 has 15 residues. Trimming cost V 1 base and J 1 base, with 12 bases left between them. CDR3 sequence (DNA): TGCAGCGTTGAAGCGACCCCGTACGGCACAGATACGCAGTATTTT. Protein sequence: CSVEATPYGTDTQYF.

Written as DNA, the CDR3 is TGTGCCAGCAGTGCGGGACAGCTTAGCAATCAGCCCCAGCATTTT. This sequence encodes CASSAGQLSNQPQHF. The chain uses TRBV27 and TRBJ1-5; 7 nucleotides agree with TRBD1. Germline CDR1 is MNHEY and CDR2 is SMNVEV (reference sequence). The CDR3 covers 15 residues. V lost 5 bases and J lost 0; bases outside the gene matches: 4.

This CDR3 is CASSPSYRANYGYTF. CDR3 nucleotides: TGTGCCAGCTCACCGTCGTACAGGGCCAACTATGGCTACACCTTC. The chain has TRBV18 and TRBJ1-2; D might be TRBD1 (6 bases). Trimming took 3 bases from V and 2 from J, leaving 13 bases between them. CDR3 length: 15 residues. Germline V gene sequence: CDR1 KGHSH, CDR2 LQKENI.

This clone was detected once. The V call is TRBV7-8, the J call TRBJ1-1; unclear D gene. This CDR3 region has 15 residues. With 5 bases removed from V and 4 bases from J, the gap between germline ends came to 17 bases. CDR1 is SGHVS and CDR2 is FQNEAQ in the germline V gene. The CDR3 coding sequence is TGTGCCAGCAGCGACCCGGGCGAGATGAGCACTGAAGCTTTCTTT. Encoded protein: CASSDPGEMSTEAFF.

The sample holds one count of this clone. This chain connects TRBV11-2 to TRBJ2-7; D perhaps matches TRBD2 (5 bases). Trimming took off 0 bases at V and 3 bases at J, with 18 bases between the two ends. Germline V CDR1 and CDR2: SGHAT, FQNNGV. CDR3 length: 17 residues. The DNA of the CDR3 is TGTGCCAGCAGCTTAGATCCCCGACAAGAGACTAACTACGAGCAGTACTTC. This encodes CASSLDPRQETNYEQYF.

The chain combines TRBV19 with TRBJ2-7, with 9 bases identical to TRBD1. V was pared by 6 bases and J by 4 bases, with 7 bases of the junction left unmatched. Germline V gene data show CDR1 as LNHDA and CDR2 as SQIVND (reference sequence). The CDR3 totals 14 residues. The CDR3 coding sequence is TGTGCCAGTAGCCGAACAGGGGGCAGTTACGAGCAGTACTTC. Its translation: CASSRTGGSYEQYF.

The V and J genes are TRBV11-2 and TRBJ2-1, with D perhaps TRBD2 (5 bases). Between the trimmed V and J ends, which lost 4 bases and 4 bases, there was a span of 8 bases. The germline V gene encodes CDR1 SGHAT and CDR2 FQNNGV. The CDR3 sequence is 13 residues long. Here the CDR3 reads CASSSDYYNEQFF. The CDR3 coding sequence is TGTGCCAGCAGCTCTGACTATTACAATGAGCAGTTCTTC.

This clone was counted between two and nine times. The same CDR3 is also encoded by other DNA sequences in this sample. The V call is TRBV5-6, the J call TRBJ1-1; D remains unclear. This CDR3 contains 13 residues. Germline CDR1 SGHDT, CDR2 YYEEEE. V lost 0 bases and J 1 base, leaving 4 bases between the germline ends. In nucleotides, the CDR3 is TGTGCCAGCAGCTTGGGCGGGAACACTGAAGCTTTCTTT. It yields the protein CASSLGGNTEAFF.

This chain uses TRBV6-5 with TRBJ2-7; a possible D gene is TRBD2 (5 bases). Trimming took off 6 bases at V and 3 bases at J, with 12 bases between the two ends. In germline, CDR1 is MNHEY, CDR2 SVGAGI. This CDR3 contains 13 residues. CDR3 sequence (DNA): TGTGCCAGCAGGCCCGGGGAACACTACGAGCAGTACTTC. Encoded protein: CASRPGEHYEQYF.

This clone was seen once. The chain is built from TRBV28 and TRBJ2-1; 13 nucleotides match TRBD2. Germline trimming cut 3 bases from V and 0 bases from J; bases unmatched to any gene: 8. Looked up from germline, CDR1 is MDHEN and CDR2 is SYDVKM. There are 19 residues in the CDR3. The CDR3 sequence: CASSFGGLAGPSSYNEQFF. The CDR3 nucleotides read TGTGCCAGCAGTTTTGGGGGACTAGCGGGGCCTAGCTCCTACAATGAGCAGTTCTTC. The whole variable domain, remainder taken from reference TRBV28 and TRBJ2-1, is DVKVTQSSRYLVKRTGEKVFLECVQDMDHENMFWYRQDPGLGLRLIYFSYDVKMKEKGDIPEGYSVSREKKERFSLILESASTNQTSMYLCASSFGGLAGPSSYNEQFFGPGTRLTVL.

The chain links TRBV2 to TRBJ2-1; D gene unclear. This CDR3 spans 13 amino acids. Germline CDR1 is SNHLY and CDR2 is FYNNEI. V was trimmed by 5 bases and J by 5 bases, leaving 10 bases between them. This CDR3 is CASSRGDDNEQFF. DNA for the CDR3: TGTGCCAGCAGTCGTGGAGACGACAATGAGCAGTTCTTC.

The chain has TRBV15 and TRBJ2-7; D is tentatively TRBD1 or TRBD2 (6 bases each). The germline V and J ends were trimmed by 4 bases and 5 bases, with 15 bases remaining between them. Germline values: CDR1 LNHNV, CDR2 YYDKDF (reference sequence). The CDR3 loop spans 14 amino acids. This CDR3 is CATSTGGVADEQYF. Written as DNA, the CDR3 is TGTGCCACCAGCACCGGGGGCGTTGCGGACGAGCAGTACTTC.

This clone occurred once. This rearrangement joins TRBV5-4 to TRBJ1-2, with a tentative D call TRBD1 (6 bases). Germline V gene lookup returns CDR1 SGHNT and CDR2 YYREEE (reference sequence). V gave up 6 bases and J gave up 4 bases, with 16 bases separating them. CDR3 size: 14 residues. The CDR3 bases are TGTGCCAGCACCCTTGACAGGACCTCCTATGGCTACACCTTC. Its protein is CASTLDRTSYGYTF.

The genes are TRBV5-6 and TRBJ1-2; D is unclear. Trimming removed 3 bases at V and 8 bases at J, with 11 bases between. CDR1 and CDR2 from the germline V gene are SGHDT and YYEEEE. This CDR3 is 12 amino acids long. CDR3 DNA: TGTGCCAGCAGCTCCAACCAGCGGGGCTACACCTTC. This encodes CASSSNQRGYTF.

The chain uses TRBV9 and TRBJ2-2; D remains unclear. The germline gives CDR1 SGDLS, CDR2 YYNGEE. Trimming stripped 3 bases from V and 0 bases from J, with 21 bases between. CDR3 length: 19 residues. CDR3 sequence (DNA): TGTGCCAGCAGCGCGAGGACGGCCGGCGACTTAACGAACACCGGGGAGCTGTTTTTT. This gives the protein CASSARTAGDLTNTGELFF.

The rearrangement links TRBV28 to TRBJ1-2; unclear D gene. V gave up 5 bases and J gave up 1 base, with 11 bases separating them. The CDR3 loop spans 14 amino acids. The germline CDR1 and CDR2 sequences are MDHEN and SYDVKM. CDR3: CASSAVGRNYGYTF. The CDR3 DNA reads TGTGCCAGCAGTGCGGTCGGTCGTAACTATGGCTACACCTTC.

Comments on this clone: Mismatch with germline at one junction end may stem from a read error. V usage is TRBV2 and J usage is TRBJ2-3; the match to TRBD2 covers 7 bases. This CDR3 spans 16 amino acids. CDR1 and CDR2 from the germline V gene are SNHLY and FYNNEI. The CDR3 DNA follows: TGTGCTAGCAGTGAAGCTGTCCTAGCGGTCACAGATACGCAGTATTTT. Its translation: CASSEAVLAVTDTQYF.

The chain couples TRBV5-4 to TRBJ2-7; 10 bases match TRBD2. Germline CDR1 SGHNT, CDR2 YYREEE (reference sequence). The CDR3 contains 12 residues. V shed 9 bases and J 5 bases; nucleotides not matched to a gene: 5. The CDR3 here is CATSGTSDEQYF. The CDR3 bases are TGTGCCACTTCCGGGACTAGCGACGAGCAGTACTTC.

Turning to this clone: This same CDR3 is encoded by further DNA sequences in the sample. The V call is TRBV5-1, the J call TRBJ2-7, with D possibly being TRBD1 or TRBD2 (5 bases each). There are 14 residues in the CDR3. Germline lookup yields CDR1 SGHRS and CDR2 YFSETQ. Trimming removed 0 bases from V and 4 bases from J, with 11 bases in between. The CDR3 DNA reads as TGCGCCAGCAGCTTGGCGTCCGGGGCGTACGAGCAGTACTTC. It translates to CASSLASGAYEQYF.

The chain has TRBV28 and TRBJ2-2; D possibly corresponds to TRBD1 (6 bases). Germline CDR1 and CDR2: MDHEN and SYDVKM. V gave up 8 bases and J gave up 0 bases, with 16 bases separating them. This CDR3 has 16 residues. The CDR3 region has the DNA TGTGCCAGCGGAGCCGGACAGCTCGCGAACACCGGGGAGCTGTTTTTT. It encodes CASGAGQLANTGELFF.

The rearrangement joins TRBV4-1 to TRBJ1-5; TRBD1 agrees at 8 bases. The CDR3 runs to 15 residues. In germline, CDR1 is MGHRA, CDR2 YSYEKL. V lost 7 bases to trimming and J lost 2 bases; unmatched junction nucleotides: 7. The CDR3 loop reads CASKGPGGGNQPQHF. CDR3 DNA: TGCGCCAGCAAAGGACCAGGGGGCGGCAATCAGCCCCAGCATTTT.

In DNA, the CDR3 is TGCAGCAGCGACAAGACAAAGGTTGGAGATACGCAGTATTTT. Its protein product is CSSDKTKVGDTQYF. V is TRBV29-1 and J is TRBJ2-3; D call uncertain. Trimming removed 8 bases at V and 5 bases at J, with 20 bases between. The CDR3 runs to 14 residues. Germline V CDR1 and CDR2: SQVTM, ANQGSEA.